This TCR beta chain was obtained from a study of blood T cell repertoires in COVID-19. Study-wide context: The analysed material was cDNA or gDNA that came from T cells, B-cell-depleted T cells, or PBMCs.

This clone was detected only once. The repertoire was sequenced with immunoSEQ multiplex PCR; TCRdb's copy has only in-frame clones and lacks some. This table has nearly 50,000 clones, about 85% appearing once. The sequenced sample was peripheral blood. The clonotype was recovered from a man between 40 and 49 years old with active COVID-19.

CDR3 protein: CATSRDGQGYNEQFF. CDR3 DNA: TGTGCCACCAGCAGAGACGGACAGGGGTACAATGAGCAGTTCTTC. The chain carries TRBV15 and TRBJ2-1, with TRBD1 matching 9 bases. The V gene's germline CDR1 is LNHNV and CDR2 YYDKDF (reference sequence). This CDR3 comprises 15 residues. V dropped 0 bases and J dropped 4; count of bases not matched to a gene: 1.